This paragraph covers one TCR beta chain sequence. Antigen: not known. The record originates from a study of vaccination and CD4 T cells after COVID-19. With the Oncomine TCR Beta short-read assay, DNA from cultured CD4+ T cells was sequenced. TCRdb ran MiXCR on the PCR reads and lists one entry per CDR3 protein. This repertoire shows about 10,000 distinct CDR3 sequences, about 23% found once; its top ten account for around 25%. The germline CDR1 and CDR2 sequences are GTSNPN and SVGIG (reference sequence). With 4 bases clipped from V and 5 bases from J, the junction kept 3 bases outside the gene matches. This CDR3 contains 12 residues. Stated treatment: roughly nine-day PBMC culture with coronavirus spike peptide pools or control peptides (ViraFEST assay).

The source material was CD4+ T cells from blood, cultured in vitro, sampled before SARS-CoV-2 vaccination. The receptor's source is a human donor who received a COVID-19 vaccine. The chain is built from TRBV30 and TRBJ2-7; the match to TRBD1 covers 9 bases. The CDR3 spells CAWNRGLDEQYF. The CDR3 bases are TGTGCCTGGAACAGGGGGCTGGACGAGCAGTACTTC.